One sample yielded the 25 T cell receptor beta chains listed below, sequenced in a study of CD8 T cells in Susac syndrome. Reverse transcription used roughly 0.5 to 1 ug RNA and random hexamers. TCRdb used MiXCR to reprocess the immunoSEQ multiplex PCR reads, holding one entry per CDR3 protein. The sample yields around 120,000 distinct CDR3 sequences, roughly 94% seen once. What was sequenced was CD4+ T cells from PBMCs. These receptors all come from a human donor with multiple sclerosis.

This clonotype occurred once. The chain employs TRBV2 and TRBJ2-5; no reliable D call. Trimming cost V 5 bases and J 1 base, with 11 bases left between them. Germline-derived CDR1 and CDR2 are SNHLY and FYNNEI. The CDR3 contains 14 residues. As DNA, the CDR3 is TGTGCCAGCAGTCAGACGGTCCCCCAAGAGACCCAGTACTTC. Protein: CASSQTVPQETQYF.

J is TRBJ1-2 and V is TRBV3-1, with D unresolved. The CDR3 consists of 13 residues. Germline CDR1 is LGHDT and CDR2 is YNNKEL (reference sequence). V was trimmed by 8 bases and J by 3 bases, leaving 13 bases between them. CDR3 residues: CASARGEDYGYTF. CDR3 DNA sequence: TGTGCCAGCGCCCGGGGAGAGGACTATGGCTACACCTTC.

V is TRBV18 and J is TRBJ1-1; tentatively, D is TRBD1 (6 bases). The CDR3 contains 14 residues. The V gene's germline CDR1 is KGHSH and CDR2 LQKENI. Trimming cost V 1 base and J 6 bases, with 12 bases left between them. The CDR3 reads CASSPLTSGAEAFF. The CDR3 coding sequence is TGTGCCAGCTCACCACTGACTTCAGGGGCTGAAGCTTTCTTT.

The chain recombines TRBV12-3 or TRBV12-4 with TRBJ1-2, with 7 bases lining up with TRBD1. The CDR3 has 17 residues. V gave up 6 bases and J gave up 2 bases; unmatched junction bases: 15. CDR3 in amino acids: CASSYRTVRQGNYGYTF. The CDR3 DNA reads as TGTGCCAGCAGCTATAGGACGGTGCGACAGGGAAACTATGGCTACACCTTC.

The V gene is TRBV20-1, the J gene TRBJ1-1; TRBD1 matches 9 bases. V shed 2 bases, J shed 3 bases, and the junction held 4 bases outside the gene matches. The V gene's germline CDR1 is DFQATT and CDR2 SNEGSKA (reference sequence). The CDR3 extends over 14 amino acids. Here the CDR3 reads CSARRDREDTEAFF. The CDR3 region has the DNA TGCAGTGCTAGAAGGGACAGGGAAGACACTGAAGCTTTCTTT.

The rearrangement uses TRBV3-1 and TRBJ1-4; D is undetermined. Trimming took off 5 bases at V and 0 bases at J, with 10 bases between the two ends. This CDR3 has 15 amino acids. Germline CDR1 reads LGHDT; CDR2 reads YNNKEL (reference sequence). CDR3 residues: CASSFRDSTNEKLFF. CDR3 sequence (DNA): TGTGCCAGCAGCTTCCGGGATTCAACTAATGAAAAACTGTTTTTT.

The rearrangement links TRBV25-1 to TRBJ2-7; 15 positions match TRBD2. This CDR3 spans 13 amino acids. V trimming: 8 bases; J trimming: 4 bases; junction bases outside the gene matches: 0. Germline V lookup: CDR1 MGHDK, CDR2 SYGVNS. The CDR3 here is CASGTSGGYEQYF. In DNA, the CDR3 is TGTGCCAGCGGGACTAGCGGGGGGTACGAGCAGTACTTC.

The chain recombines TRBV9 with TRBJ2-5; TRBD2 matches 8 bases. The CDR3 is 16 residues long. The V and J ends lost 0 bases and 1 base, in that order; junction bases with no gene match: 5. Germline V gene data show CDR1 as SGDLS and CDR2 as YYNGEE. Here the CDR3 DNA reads TGTGCCAGCAGCGTAGTTGGCGGGGGGCCCCAAGAGACCCAGTACTTC. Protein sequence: CASSVVGGGPQETQYF.

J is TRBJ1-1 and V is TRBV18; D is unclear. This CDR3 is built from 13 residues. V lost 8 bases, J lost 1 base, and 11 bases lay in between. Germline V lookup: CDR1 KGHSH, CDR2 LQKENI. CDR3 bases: TGTGCCAGCGCTACCGGTGAGAACACTGAAGCTTTCTTT. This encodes CASATGENTEAFF.

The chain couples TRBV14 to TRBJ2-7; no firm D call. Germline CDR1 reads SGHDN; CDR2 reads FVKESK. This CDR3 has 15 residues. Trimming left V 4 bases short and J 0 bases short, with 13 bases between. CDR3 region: CASSPLLTSSYEQYF. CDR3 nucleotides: TGTGCCAGCAGCCCCCTTCTAACGAGCTCCTACGAGCAGTACTTC. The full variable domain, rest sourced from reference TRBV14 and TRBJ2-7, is EAGVTQFPSHSVIEKGQTVTLRCDPISGHDNLYWYRRVMGKEIKFLLHFVKESKQDESGMPNNRFLAERTGGTYSTLKVQPAELEDSGVYFCASSPLLTSSYEQYFGPGTRLTVT.

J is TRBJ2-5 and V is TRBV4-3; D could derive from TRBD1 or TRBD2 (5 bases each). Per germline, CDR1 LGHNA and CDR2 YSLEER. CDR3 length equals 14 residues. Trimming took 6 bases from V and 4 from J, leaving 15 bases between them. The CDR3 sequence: CASSSFTGGETQYF. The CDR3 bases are TGCGCCAGCAGTTCATTCACAGGAGGAGAGACCCAGTACTTC.

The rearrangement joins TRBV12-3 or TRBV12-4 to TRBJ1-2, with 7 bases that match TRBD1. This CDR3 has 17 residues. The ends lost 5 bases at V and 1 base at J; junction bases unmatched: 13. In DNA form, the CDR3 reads TGTGCCAGCAGTGATGAGGGGGCTTTTCTCCTTAACTATGGCTACACCTTC. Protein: CASSDEGAFLLNYGYTF.

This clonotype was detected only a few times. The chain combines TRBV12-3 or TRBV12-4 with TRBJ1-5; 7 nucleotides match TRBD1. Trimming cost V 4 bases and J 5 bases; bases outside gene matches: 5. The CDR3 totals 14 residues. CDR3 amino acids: CASSSRQGDQPQHF. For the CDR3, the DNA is TGTGCCAGCAGTTCCCGACAGGGTGATCAGCCCCAGCATTTT.

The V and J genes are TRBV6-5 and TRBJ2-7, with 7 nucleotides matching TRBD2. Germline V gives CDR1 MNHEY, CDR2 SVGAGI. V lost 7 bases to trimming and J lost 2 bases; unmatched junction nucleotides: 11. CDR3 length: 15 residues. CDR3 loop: CASTRHRDYAYEQYF. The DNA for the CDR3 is TGTGCCAGCACCCGACACCGGGACTACGCCTACGAGCAGTACTTC.

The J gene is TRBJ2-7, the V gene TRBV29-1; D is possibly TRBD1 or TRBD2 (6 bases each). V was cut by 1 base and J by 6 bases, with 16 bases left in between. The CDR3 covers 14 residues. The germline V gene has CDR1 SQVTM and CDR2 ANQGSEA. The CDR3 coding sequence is TGCAGCGTTGAAGTTTCGGGGGCGCGGGGCGAGCAGTACTTC. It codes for CSVEVSGARGEQYF.

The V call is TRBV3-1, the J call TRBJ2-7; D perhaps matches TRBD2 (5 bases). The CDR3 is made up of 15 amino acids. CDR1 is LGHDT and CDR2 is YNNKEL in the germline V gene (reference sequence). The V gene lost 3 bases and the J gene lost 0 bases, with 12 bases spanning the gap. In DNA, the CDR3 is TGTGCCAGCAGCCAGAACGGGATAAGCTCCTACGAGCAGTACTTC. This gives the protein CASSQNGISSYEQYF.

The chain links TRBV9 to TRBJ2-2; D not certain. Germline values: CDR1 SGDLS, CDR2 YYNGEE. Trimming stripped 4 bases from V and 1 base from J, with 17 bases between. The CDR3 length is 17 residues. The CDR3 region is CASSPRTRLLNTGELFF. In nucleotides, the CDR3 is TGTGCCAGCAGCCCCAGGACCAGGCTACTGAACACCGGGGAGCTGTTTTTT.

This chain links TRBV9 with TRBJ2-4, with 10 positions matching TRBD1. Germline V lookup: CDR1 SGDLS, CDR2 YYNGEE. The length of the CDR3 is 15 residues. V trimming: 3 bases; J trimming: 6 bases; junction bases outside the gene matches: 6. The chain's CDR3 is CASSGGTGVGNIQYF. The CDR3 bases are TGTGCCAGCAGCGGCGGGACAGGGGTAGGAAACATTCAGTACTTC.

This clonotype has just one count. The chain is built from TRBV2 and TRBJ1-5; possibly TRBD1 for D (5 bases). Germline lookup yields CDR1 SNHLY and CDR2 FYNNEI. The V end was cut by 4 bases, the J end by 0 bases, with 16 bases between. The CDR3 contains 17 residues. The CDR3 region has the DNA TGTGCCAGCAGTGGACATCTTTTAGACAGTAGCAATCAGCCCCAGCATTTT. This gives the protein CASSGHLLDSSNQPQHF.

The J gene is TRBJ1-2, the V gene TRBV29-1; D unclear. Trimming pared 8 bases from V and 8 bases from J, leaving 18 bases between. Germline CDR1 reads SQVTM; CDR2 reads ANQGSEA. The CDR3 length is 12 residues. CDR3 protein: CSPTLDLRGYTF. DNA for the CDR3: TGCAGCCCCACCCTTGACCTGCGGGGCTACACCTTC.

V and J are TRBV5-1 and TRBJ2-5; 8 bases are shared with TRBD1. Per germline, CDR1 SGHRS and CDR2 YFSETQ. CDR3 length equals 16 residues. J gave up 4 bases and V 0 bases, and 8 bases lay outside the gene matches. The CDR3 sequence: CASSLARQGAGETQYF. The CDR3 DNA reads TGCGCCAGCAGCTTGGCCCGTCAGGGGGCCGGAGAGACCCAGTACTTC.

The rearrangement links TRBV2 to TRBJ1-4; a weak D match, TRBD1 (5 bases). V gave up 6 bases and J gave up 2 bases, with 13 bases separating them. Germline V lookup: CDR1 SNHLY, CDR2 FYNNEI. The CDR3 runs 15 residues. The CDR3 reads CASSQGGSTNEKLFF. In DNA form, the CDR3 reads TGTGCCAGCAGCCAGGGTGGTTCTACTAATGAAAAACTGTTTTTT.

CDR3 bases: TGTGCCAGCAGCCCACAGGGAGGTCCCTACGAGCAGTACTTC. Amino acids: CASSPQGGPYEQYF. V usage is TRBV7-2 and J usage is TRBJ2-7, with D tentatively TRBD1 or TRBD2 (6 bases each). Trimming removed 5 bases from V and 2 bases from J, with 13 bases in between. The CDR3 length is 14 residues. The germline V gene has CDR1 SGHTA and CDR2 FQGNSA.

This chain's CDR3 is CSGARAGGDNEQFF. CDR3 DNA sequence: TGCTCCGGAGCTCGGGCAGGGGGTGACAATGAGCAGTTCTTC. The chain employs TRBV5-1 and TRBJ2-1, with TRBD1 matching 7 bases. Germline V gene sequence: CDR1 SGHRS, CDR2 YFSETQ. CDR3 size: 14 residues.

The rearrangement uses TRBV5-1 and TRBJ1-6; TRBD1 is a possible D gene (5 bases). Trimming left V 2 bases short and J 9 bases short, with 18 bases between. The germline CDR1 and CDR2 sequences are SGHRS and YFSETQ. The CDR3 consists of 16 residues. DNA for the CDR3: TGCGCCAGCAGCTTAGCGGGGCAGCCTGGGGTTTCACCCCTCCACTTT. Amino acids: CASSLAGQPGVSPLHF.